The 22 T cell receptor beta chains below all came from one sample that was sequenced in a study of cytomegalovirus exposure and HLA in healthy donors. The assay was immunoSEQ multiplex PCR, and TCRdb's table has in-frame clones only and misses some. The sample holds over 150,000 clones; around 80% are singletons and the top ten take 13%. The source material was PBMCs. The receptor source for this set is a woman aged 25-40 years in good health and CMV-seropositive.

This CDR3 reads CASSLVQGILNTEAFF. As DNA, the CDR3 is TGTGCCAGCAGTCTAGTTCAGGGGATACTGAACACTGAAGCTTTCTTT. J is TRBJ1-1 and V is TRBV27; the D gene is possibly TRBD1 (6 bases). Trimming shortened V by 5 bases and J by 0 bases, and 16 bases separated the two germline ends. From germline, CDR1 is MNHEY and CDR2 SMNVEV (reference sequence). This CDR3 comprises 16 residues.

CDR3 in amino acids: CASSNQDRGYGYTF. CDR3 DNA: TGTGCCAGTAGTAACCAGGACAGGGGATATGGCTACACCTTC. The chain has TRBV19 and TRBJ1-2, with 9 positions matching TRBD1. Trimming at V came to 4 bases and at J to 5 bases, leaving 5 bases not matched to a gene. The CDR3 contains 14 residues. Germline-derived CDR1 and CDR2 are LNHDA and SQIVND (reference sequence).

In this sample, this clone turned up a few times. The chain uses TRBV2 and TRBJ2-3; TRBD1 matches 7 bases. The CDR3 totals 16 residues. Germline CDR1 is SNHLY and CDR2 is FYNNEI. J lost 0 bases, V lost 4 bases, and 7 bases had no gene match. The chain's CDR3 is CASSGDSGISTDTQYF. CDR3 in DNA: TGTGCCAGCAGTGGGGACAGTGGGATTAGCACAGATACGCAGTATTTT.

The chain uses TRBV4-2 and TRBJ2-2, with 7 bases lining up with TRBD1. CDR1 LGHNA and CDR2 YNFKEQ come from the germline V gene. The CDR3 runs 16 residues. The V and J ends lost 4 bases and 2 bases, in that order; junction bases with no gene match: 7. CDR3 nucleotides: TGTGCCAGCAGCCCGAGGGGGCAGGTCAACACCGGGGAGCTGTTTTTT. Translation: CASSPRGQVNTGELFF.

The chain couples TRBV27 to TRBJ1-5; unclear D gene. Germline CDR1 and CDR2: MNHEY and SMNVEV (reference sequence). Trimming cost V 2 bases and J 9 bases, with 8 bases left between them. The CDR3 is 12 residues long. The CDR3 nucleotides are TGTGCCAGCAGTTTAATCGAGGGGCCCCAGCATTTT. It encodes CASSLIEGPQHF.

V gene TRBV27 combines with J gene TRBJ2-1, with TRBD2 identical over 8 bases. The CDR3 sequence is 19 residues long. Germline CDR1 MNHEY, CDR2 SMNVEV (reference sequence). V was pared by 1 base and J by 8 bases, with 19 bases of the junction left unmatched. CDR3 coding DNA: TGTGCCAGCAGTTTATTCGGCCCCGATACGGGAGGGCCTTCGGATGAGCAGTTCTTC. As protein: CASSLFGPDTGGPSDEQFF.

The chain employs TRBV27 and TRBJ2-1; D gene ambiguous. This CDR3 has 14 residues. Germline V gene sequence: CDR1 MNHEY, CDR2 SMNVEV (reference sequence). V lost 6 bases and J lost 4, with 13 bases in between. CDR3 region: CASSQTSPYNEQFF. CDR3 sequence (DNA): TGTGCCAGCAGCCAGACTTCACCTTACAATGAGCAGTTCTTC.

This sequence joins TRBV6-5 and TRBJ2-1; D may be TRBD1 (5 bases). In germline, CDR1 is MNHEY, CDR2 SVGAGI. The CDR3 contains 15 residues. Between the trimmed V and J ends, which lost 5 bases and 1 base, there was a span of 12 bases. CDR3 loop: CASSVRDISYNEQFF. The CDR3 DNA is TGTGCCAGCAGTGTCAGGGATATTTCCTACAATGAGCAGTTCTTC.

This clone occurred once. The V call is TRBV6-1, the J call TRBJ2-7, with 8 bases identical to TRBD1. V lost 10 bases to trimming and J lost 2 bases; unmatched junction nucleotides: 10. Per the germline V gene, CDR1 is MNHNS and CDR2 is SASEGT. This CDR3 contains 14 residues. The CDR3: CAITRGTGAYEQYF. The CDR3 nucleotides are TGTGCCATTACGAGGGGGACAGGCGCCTACGAGCAGTACTTC.

Note on this clone: A junction end diverges from the germline sequence, so it may reflect a read error. J is TRBJ2-7 and V is TRBV28; 8 bases agree with TRBD2. This CDR3 is 14 amino acids long. Germline CDR1 and CDR2: MDHEN and SYDVKM. CDR3 bases: TGTGCCAGCAATTTAGCGGGAAGCTCCTACGAGCAGTACTTC. As protein: CASNLAGSSYEQYF.

This chain links TRBV18 with TRBJ2-1, with no clear D. The CDR3 has 12 residues. The V and J ends lost 3 bases and 8 bases respectively, with 8 bases between them. Germline lookup yields CDR1 KGHSH and CDR2 LQKENI. The CDR3 reads CASSPTSDEQFF. In DNA form, the CDR3 reads TGTGCCAGCTCACCCACCTCGGATGAGCAGTTCTTC.

The V and J genes are TRBV5-8 and TRBJ1-3, with D unresolved. CDR1 is SGHTS and CDR2 is YDEGEE in the germline V gene. V was trimmed by 5 bases and J by 0 bases, leaving 12 bases between them. There are 15 residues in the CDR3. This CDR3 is CASRLDIGSGNTIYF. CDR3 DNA sequence: TGTGCCAGCAGGCTCGACATCGGCTCTGGAAACACCATATATTTT.

The chain joins TRBV9 to TRBJ1-3; 7 bases fit TRBD1. This CDR3 contains 14 residues. V lost 3 bases to trimming and J lost 4 bases; unmatched junction nucleotides: 4. Germline-derived CDR1 and CDR2 are SGDLS and YYNGEE. In nucleotides, the CDR3 is TGTGCCAGCAGCGGACAGGGAATCGGAAACACCATATATTTT. Translating gives CASSGQGIGNTIYF.

The rearrangement uses TRBV29-1 and TRBJ1-1, with a possible D match to TRBD1 (6 bases). CDR3 length: 13 amino acids. Germline V CDR1 and CDR2: SQVTM, ANQGSEA. V shed 6 bases and J shed 3 bases, with 14 bases lying between them. CDR3 bases: TGCAGCGTGACCTCGGGGGGCCACACTGAAGCTTTCTTT. Translation: CSVTSGGHTEAFF.

CDR3: CASSYSCVAGEGTGELFF. The CDR3 DNA reads as TGTGCCAGCAGTTATTCCTGCGTCGCGGGGGAGGGTACCGGGGAGCTGTTTTTT. This sequence joins TRBV6-7 and TRBJ2-2; TRBD2 agrees at 7 bases. TRBV6-7 is labeled an ORF, and its function is uncertain. CDR3 size: 18 residues. V shed 3 bases, J shed 5 bases, and the junction held 15 bases outside the gene matches.

This chain connects TRBV7-2 to TRBJ1-3; no reliable D call. Looked up from germline, CDR1 is SGHTA and CDR2 is FQGNSA. The CDR3 covers 13 residues. Trimming stripped 5 bases from V and 4 bases from J, with 9 bases between. CDR3 region: CASSPSTGNTIYF. The CDR3 DNA reads TGTGCCAGCAGCCCCTCAACAGGAAACACCATATATTTT. Full variable domain (outside the CDR3, taken from reference TRBV7-2 and TRBJ1-3): GAGVSQSPSNKVTEKGKDVELRCDPISGHTALYWYRQSLGQGLEFLIYFQGNSAPDKSGLPSDRFSAERTGGSVSTLTIQRTQQEDSAVYLCASSPSTGNTIYFGEGSWLTVV.

V gene TRBV28 combines with J gene TRBJ1-1, with a tentative D call TRBD1 (6 bases). Germline CDR1 is MDHEN and CDR2 is SYDVKM. The V end was cut by 5 bases, the J end by 5 bases, with 18 bases between. The CDR3 extends over 15 amino acids. This CDR3 reads CASSEGDRLGTEAFF. CDR3 DNA sequence: TGTGCCAGCAGTGAAGGAGACAGGTTGGGTACTGAAGCTTTCTTT.

This clone appeared once. The rearrangement joins TRBV2 to TRBJ2-1; a weak D match, TRBD2 (6 bases). The CDR3 covers 16 residues. V was cut by 7 bases and J by 0 bases, with 16 bases left in between. CDR1 SNHLY and CDR2 FYNNEI come from the germline V gene. CDR3 protein: CASKSSATSSYNEQFF. CDR3 DNA: TGTGCCAGCAAGTCTAGCGCCACCAGCTCCTACAATGAGCAGTTCTTC.

This chain uses TRBV28 with TRBJ2-1, with D possibly matching TRBD1 (6 bases). The CDR3 is 12 residues long. CDR1 and CDR2 from the germline V gene are MDHEN and SYDVKM. V lost 6 bases to trimming and J lost 6 bases, with 9 bases between them. As DNA, the CDR3 is TGTGCCAGCAGGACACAGGGCAATGAGCAGTTCTTC. Its protein is CASRTQGNEQFF. The whole variable domain, filled in from reference TRBV28 and TRBJ2-1, reads DVKVTQSSRYLVKRTGEKVFLECVQDMDHENMFWYRQDPGLGLRLIYFSYDVKMKEKGDIPEGYSVSREKKERFSLILESASTNQTSMYLCASRTQGNEQFFGPGTRLTVL.

CDR3 nucleotides: TGTGCCAGCAGTCCTCGGGGGTATCAAGAGACCCAGTACTTC. Amino acids: CASSPRGYQETQYF. V and J are TRBV11-2 and TRBJ2-5, with a weak D call TRBD2 (6 bases). CDR3 length: 14 amino acids. Trimming removed 6 bases from V and 2 bases from J, with 13 bases in between. The germline V gene encodes CDR1 SGHAT and CDR2 FQNNGV.

This rearrangement joins TRBV15 to TRBJ1-4; D may be TRBD1 (5 bases). The CDR3 consists of 15 residues. Trimming shortened V by 1 base and J by 7 bases, and 13 bases separated the two germline ends. Germline lookup yields CDR1 LNHNV and CDR2 YYDKDF (reference sequence). Written as DNA, the CDR3 is TGTGCCACCAGCAGAGTCGCGGATAGGGGTGAAAAACTGTTTTTT. This gives the protein CATSRVADRGEKLFF.

The rearrangement uses TRBV14 and TRBJ2-1; 7 bases are shared with TRBD2. The V gene end was trimmed by 5 bases and the J gene end by 4 bases; junction bases not matched to a gene: 8. Germline V gives CDR1 SGHDN, CDR2 FVKESK. The CDR3 loop spans 15 amino acids. This CDR3 reads CASSYKSGTYNEQFF. For the CDR3, the DNA is TGTGCCAGCAGCTACAAAAGCGGGACTTACAATGAGCAGTTCTTC.